The 5 T cell receptor beta chains given below trace back to one sample, sequenced in a study of OX40 agonist ivuxolimab in advanced cancers. Profiling relied on immunoSEQ multiplex PCR, and the TCRdb table lists in-frame clones only, not all of them. The sample holds 65,000 to 75,000 clones, 80% to 85% seen once. Specimen: CD4+ or CD8+ T cells sorted from blood, collected in a trial of the OX40 agonist ivuxolimab. Every receptor here comes from an adult with an advanced solid tumor such as melanoma, head and neck, liver or kidney cancer.

This sequence joins TRBV7-9 and TRBJ1-2, with 7 bases matching TRBD1. This CDR3 has 13 amino acids. Per germline, CDR1 SEHNR and CDR2 FQNEAQ (reference sequence). The junction had 8 bases not matched to a gene; V was cut back by 5 bases and J by 8 bases. Here the CDR3 reads CASSREGARGYTF. CDR3 coding DNA: TGTGCCAGCAGCCGTGAGGGGGCAAGGGGCTACACCTTC.

The chain joins TRBV2 to TRBJ2-7; 7 bases match TRBD2. V lost 5 bases and J lost 0; bases outside the gene matches: 4. The CDR3 runs 14 residues. Germline CDR1 is SNHLY and CDR2 is FYNNEI. In DNA, the CDR3 is TGTGCCAGCAGTACGGGGGGAAGCTCCTACGAGCAGTACTTC. Protein sequence: CASSTGGSSYEQYF.

This clone was detected once. This rearrangement joins TRBV4-1 to TRBJ1-5; 7 bases fit TRBD1. The CDR3 has 15 residues. Germline assignment: CDR1 MGHRA and CDR2 YSYEKL. The junction had 6 bases not matched to a gene; V was cut back by 1 base and J by 6 bases. CDR3 protein: CASSQVLTGSQPQHF. As DNA, the CDR3 is TGCGCCAGCAGCCAAGTCTTGACAGGGAGTCAGCCCCAGCATTTT.

This rearrangement joins TRBV28 to TRBJ1-3; D not certain. V was cut by 2 bases and J by 8 bases, with 10 bases left in between. The germline V gene has CDR1 MDHEN and CDR2 SYDVKM. CDR3 length: 13 residues. In nucleotides, the CDR3 is TGTGCCAGCAGTTTAGGGGTGGGATACACCATATATTTT. Encoded protein: CASSLGVGYTIYF. Supplemented by reference TRBV28 and TRBJ1-3, the full variable domain reads DVKVTQSSRYLVKRTGEKVFLECVQDMDHENMFWYRQDPGLGLRLIYFSYDVKMKEKGDIPEGYSVSREKKERFSLILESASTNQTSMYLCASSLGVGYTIYFGEGSWLTVV.

V usage is TRBV27 and J usage is TRBJ1-6, with 9 bases identical to TRBD1. V was pared by 3 bases and J by 9 bases, with 3 bases of the junction left unmatched. Looked up from germline, CDR1 is MNHEY and CDR2 is SMNVEV (reference sequence). CDR3 length equals 14 residues. The CDR3 sequence: CASSLKDRGSPLHF. Written as DNA, the CDR3 is TGTGCCAGCAGTTTGAAGGACAGGGGTTCACCCCTCCACTTT.